This T cell receptor (beta chain) was identified in a study of CXCR3-negative and CXCR3-positive naive CD8 T cells. The study, taken as a whole, reports: CXCR3-negative and CXCR3-positive naive cells shared comparable TRBV-TRBJ usage, but memory cells did not. After cryopreservation, CXCR3 expression dropped partially; most assays used fresh PBMCs. Memory CD8+ cells showed much lower diversity, while both naive subsets displayed comparably high diversity.

About this clonotype itself: Its target is unknown.

CDR1 MGHRA and CDR2 YSYEKL come from the germline V gene. This CDR3 is built from 12 residues. Via 5' RACE with UMI labels, TRB cDNA libraries were prepared. After re-calling the 5' RACE reads, TCRdb lists one entry per CDR3 protein, DNA absent. This specimen shows around 81,000 distinct CDR3 sequences; the ten leading clones hold roughly 1.5%. The sequence was collected from a human donor in good health. Some clones in this sample may be carry-over from other donors' samples. Sequencing used naive CXCR3- CD8+ T cells from blood. The subset here: CD45RO-CCR7+CD27+CD95- naive CD8+ T cells lacking CXCR3 (TNR3-). The chain employs TRBV4-1 and TRBJ2-1. CDR3 in amino acids: CASSQVGGEQFF.